This entry is about one T cell receptor (beta chain). The target antigen is unknown. The entry originates in a study of CD8+CD57+ T cells in acquired aplastic anemia. Study-wide background: Average DNA yield from sorted CD4+ and CD8+ cells was around 3 ug.

According to the study, genomic DNA was the template for TCR beta VDJ and CDR3 profiling. TCRdb re-analysed the reads in MiXCR, keeping a single row per CDR3 protein. This table holds about 270,000 distinct CDR3 sequences, about 56% found once. Germline values: CDR1 KGHDR, CDR2 SFDVKD. V lost 5 bases and J lost 5, with 21 bases in between. The CDR3 sequence is 16 residues long. Study-level results: Patients and controls had in common 25 to 35 CD8+ CDR3 sequences.

The sequence derives from a human donor with severe aplastic anemia or a healthy control (not recorded which). The V and J genes are TRBV24-1 and TRBJ2-7, with D perhaps being TRBD1 or TRBD2 (7 bases each). The sequencing input was sorted CD4+, CD8+, or CD8+CD57+ T cells (not recorded which) from PBMCs. The CDR3 bases are TGTGCCACCAGTGGCTTGGGGAGGGACAGTGGACACGAGCAGTACTTC. Its translation is CATSGLGRDSGHEQYF.